The entry below gives a single TCR beta chain sequence along with its context. This clonotype was counted a few times. Its antigen remains unidentified. No qualities accompany the bases; no much larger clone lies one base away. These data originate in a study of CD8 T cells in ankylosing spondylitis (TCRdb year 2017). Some background on the complete study: The study set out to find disease-linked TCR variants by profiling T cell receptor beta repertoires in ankylosing spondylitis patients and healthy donors. In total, the full study cohort was made up of roughly 110 healthy donors and some 26 ankylosing spondylitis patients. Peripheral blood samples were taken, and synovial fluid was additionally collected from ankylosing spondylitis patients.

Trimming removed 3 bases from V and 1 base from J, leaving 16 bases between the germline ends. Per the germline V gene, MNHNS is the CDR1 and SASEGT is the CDR2. Counted from cysteine to phenylalanine, this CDR3 has 17 amino acids. CDR3 DNA is the only sequence kept; it has 51 bases, read in frame from the first base. Overall study results and their limits: A TCR beta motif made up of several highly homologous amino acid variants appeared to be characteristic of blood from ankylosing spondylitis patients. The disease-linked clones were reported to be significantly enriched in matched synovial fluid samples from ankylosing spondylitis patients. The disease-linked clones had a CD8+ phenotype and were found at relatively low frequencies in peripheral blood. Some motif variants had previously been reported in the synovial fluid and blood of reactive arthritis patients, which suggests shared mechanisms of disease initiation.

This sample was sequenced with an Illumina HiSeq 2500. Quantitative 5'-RACE with molecular barcodes was used to prepare TCR beta libraries. The original pipeline was this. A new computational method, built on a probabilistic model of VDJ rearrangement, was used to identify disease-linked TCR variants. The public reads were run again by TCRdb, first through fastp at Q25 and then through MiXCR, and only productive beta chains were kept. Each entry merges the rows of one CDR3 protein and shows their most common DNA and genes. In this record, the V and J calls reflect TCRdb's handling and not the investigators' own analysis. The sample table shows around 440,000 distinct CDR3 sequences, and 15% to 20% are seen once. The ten largest clones capture just over 1% of the sample.

This receptor was obtained from a male donor with ankylosing spondylitis. The sequenced material came from blood, either unsorted or a sorted T cell fraction (not recorded which). This chain is built from TRBV6-1 and TRBJ1-5, with the D gene uncertain. The CDR3 is CASSDWWGKISNQPQHF. The nucleotides are TGTGCCAGCAGTGATTGGTGGGGAAAGATCAGCAATCAGCCCCAGCATTTT.